One sample yielded the 32 T cell receptor beta chains listed below, sequenced in a study of blood T cell repertoires in COVID-19. The protocol was immunoSEQ multiplex PCR, while the TCRdb copy is restricted to in-frame clones and leaves out a portion. Of around 130,000 clones listed, approximately 87% were seen once; the top ten hold over 3.5%. Sequencing was carried out using peripheral blood. The origin of the receptors is a woman aged 55 to 70 with acute or convalescent COVID-19.

The V call is TRBV29-1, the J call TRBJ1-1, with a tentative D call TRBD1 (5 bases). Trimming cost V 6 bases and J 10 bases, with 18 bases left between them. The length of the CDR3 is 12 residues. CDR1 is SQVTM, CDR2 ANQGSEA, per germline. DNA for the CDR3: TGCAGCGTGGGGGGGGTTCTATCGGGAGCTTTCTTT. It translates to CSVGGVLSGAFF.

The chain combines TRBV5-1 with TRBJ1-1; 8 bases are shared with TRBD1. Trimming at V came to 4 bases and at J to 0 bases, leaving 5 bases not matched to a gene. The CDR3 spans 15 residues. Germline V lookup: CDR1 SGHRS, CDR2 YFSETQ. The DNA of the CDR3 is TGCGCCAGCAGCGGGGGACAGGCTATGAACACTGAAGCTTTCTTT. Translating gives CASSGGQAMNTEAFF.

The chain employs TRBV3-1 (or the pseudogene TRBV3-2) and TRBJ2-3; possibly TRBD2 for D (5 bases). Germline lookup yields CDR1 LGHDT and CDR2 YNNKEL (reference sequence). V dropped 5 bases and J dropped 3 bases, with 21 bases sitting between them. This CDR3 has 17 residues. CDR3 amino acids: CASSDKAGSTATDTQYF. CDR3 in DNA: TGTGCCAGCAGCGACAAGGCGGGTTCTACCGCAACAGATACGCAGTATTTT.

V usage is TRBV27 and J usage is TRBJ1-1, with D perhaps TRBD1 (6 bases). V lost 3 bases, J lost 5 bases, and 10 bases lay in between. Germline V gives CDR1 MNHEY, CDR2 SMNVEV (reference sequence). This CDR3 has 13 amino acids. This CDR3 is CASSFGGPTEAFF. The CDR3 DNA follows: TGTGCCAGCAGTTTCGGGGGGCCGACTGAAGCTTTCTTT.

This clone was detected once. Written as DNA, the CDR3 is TGTGCCAGCAGTTCGGAGATCTACAATGAGCAGTTCTTC. Translation: CASSSEIYNEQFF. The chain is built from TRBV12-3 or TRBV12-4 and TRBJ2-1; D uncertain. V gave up 4 bases and J gave up 3 bases, with 7 bases separating them. This CDR3 contains 13 residues.

The gene calls are TRBV2 and TRBJ1-4; 7 bases line up with TRBD1. V shed 4 bases, J shed 7 bases, and the junction held 9 bases outside the gene matches. The germline V gene has CDR1 SNHLY and CDR2 FYNNEI. This CDR3 is built from 15 residues. The CDR3: CASSGGGRGSEKLFF. The DNA for the CDR3 is TGTGCCAGCAGTGGAGGGGGCAGGGGGAGTGAAAAACTGTTTTTT.

The V and J genes are TRBV29-1 and TRBJ1-2; 7 nucleotides align to TRBD1. Trimming took 6 bases from V and 6 from J; bases not matched to a gene: 4. The CDR3 extends over 11 amino acids. Germline V gene data show CDR1 as SQVTM and CDR2 as ANQGSEA. The CDR3 is CSVDRDHGYTF. In nucleotides, the CDR3 is TGCAGCGTCGACAGGGACCATGGCTACACCTTC.

This clone was counted between two and nine times. The V and J genes are TRBV7-3 and TRBJ1-1; D not resolved. The CDR3 loop spans 13 amino acids. The germline V and J ends were trimmed by 5 bases and 4 bases, with 11 bases remaining between them. The germline gives CDR1 SGHTA, CDR2 FQGTGA. CDR3: CASSPRAGTEAFF. The CDR3 bases are TGTGCCAGCAGCCCCCGGGCGGGCACTGAAGCTTTCTTT.

This chain uses TRBV5-8 with TRBJ1-1; a possible D gene is TRBD1 (6 bases). The ends were cut back, 5 bases at V and 1 base at J, with 15 bases in the middle. The CDR3 has 15 residues. Germline-derived CDR1 and CDR2 are SGHTS and YDEGEE. DNA for the CDR3: TGTGCCAGCAGTGCCACAGGGCTCGGGAACACTGAAGCTTTCTTT. This translates into CASSATGLGNTEAFF.

The V gene is TRBV7-9, the J gene TRBJ2-5; weak D call: TRBD1 (6 bases). The length of the CDR3 is 14 residues. V dropped 5 bases and J dropped 0 bases, with 10 bases sitting between them. Looked up from germline, CDR1 is SEHNR and CDR2 is FQNEAQ (reference sequence). This CDR3 is CASSPWTDQETQYF. The CDR3 region has the DNA TGTGCCAGCAGCCCCTGGACAGACCAAGAGACCCAGTACTTC.

This clone has a handful of counts. The chain uses TRBV4-1 and TRBJ2-1; 14 bases align to TRBD2. V lost 3 bases and J lost 2; bases outside the gene matches: 6. Germline CDR1 is MGHRA and CDR2 is YSYEKL. The CDR3 consists of 18 residues. CDR3 DNA sequence: TGCGCCAGCAGCCATGGACTAGCGGGAGGTCGGGCCTACAATGAGCAGTTCTTC. It translates to CASSHGLAGGRAYNEQFF.

The rearrangement joins TRBV4-2 to TRBJ1-1; 7 bases line up with TRBD1. This CDR3 has 13 amino acids. With V trimmed by 6 bases and J by 7 bases, 8 bases remained unmatched. CDR1 LGHNA and CDR2 YNFKEQ come from the germline V gene. This chain's CDR3 is CASRRTGVGEAFF. The CDR3 DNA reads as TGTGCCAGCAGGCGCACAGGGGTCGGTGAAGCTTTCTTT.

This chain connects TRBV10-2 to TRBJ1-1; TRBD1 is a possible D gene (5 bases). Per germline, CDR1 WSHSY and CDR2 SAAADI. Trimming pared 4 bases from V and 1 base from J, leaving 16 bases between. The CDR3 spans 16 residues. CDR3 DNA sequence: TGCGCCAGCAGTGTGGGGCCCAGAGTTCAGAACACTGAAGCTTTCTTT. Encoded protein: CASSVGPRVQNTEAFF.

This chain connects TRBV9 to TRBJ2-1; 8 bases map to TRBD2. Germline V lookup: CDR1 SGDLS, CDR2 YYNGEE. The J segment lost 9 bases and the V segment lost 0 bases, leaving 11 bases of the junction unmatched. This CDR3 has 16 amino acids. The CDR3 region has the DNA TGTGCCAGCAGCGTAGGAAGCCAGCGGGAGAGGATTGAGCAGTTCTTC. Translation: CASSVGSQRERIEQFF. The whole variable domain, remainder taken from reference TRBV9 and TRBJ2-1, is DSGVTQTPKHLITATGQRVTLRCSPRSGDLSVYWYQQSLDQGLQFLIQYYNGEERAKGNILERFSAQQFPDLHSELNLSSLELGDSALYFCASSVGSQRERIEQFFGPGTRLTVL.

The CDR3 here is CASSLAGGTGELFF. CDR3 in DNA: TGTGCCAGCAGTCTCGCGGGGGGCACCGGGGAGCTGTTTTTT. The chain combines TRBV6-5 with TRBJ2-2; 8 nucleotides match TRBD2. CDR1 is MNHEY and CDR2 is SVGAGI in the germline V gene. This CDR3 spans 14 amino acids. J gave up 4 bases and V 5 bases, and 3 bases lay outside the gene matches.

The chain carries TRBV28 and TRBJ1-1, with 11 bases fitting TRBD1. This CDR3 has 15 residues. V lost 5 bases to trimming and J lost 4 bases; unmatched junction nucleotides: 6. Germline loops: CDR1 MDHEN, CDR2 SYDVKM. In nucleotides, the CDR3 is TGTGCCAGCAGTGACCCGGGACAGGGGGGCACTGAAGCTTTCTTT. Amino acid sequence: CASSDPGQGGTEAFF.

The V gene is TRBV3-1 (or the pseudogene TRBV3-2), the J gene TRBJ1-4; TRBD1 is a possible D gene (6 bases). The CDR3 totals 14 residues. Per germline, CDR1 LGHDT and CDR2 YNNKEL (reference sequence). The V gene lost 2 bases and the J gene lost 12 bases, with 16 bases spanning the gap. The CDR3 sequence is CASSQPGQGRELFF. The CDR3 DNA sequence: TGTGCCAGCAGCCAACCGGGACAAGGGAGGGAACTGTTTTTT.

The chain couples TRBV30 to TRBJ1-5; unclear D gene. The CDR3 is made up of 16 amino acids. V gave up 0 bases and J gave up 3 bases, with 15 bases separating them. Germline V gene lookup returns CDR1 GTSNPN and CDR2 SVGIG (reference sequence). The DNA for the CDR3 is TGTGCCTGGAGTGTACCGGGGAACGGTAACAATCAGCCCCAGCATTTT. It is translated as CAWSVPGNGNNQPQHF.

The V and J genes are TRBV19 and TRBJ2-2; D is undetermined. The V end was cut by 4 bases, the J end by 5 bases, with 14 bases between. Germline V lookup: CDR1 LNHDA, CDR2 SQIVND (reference sequence). The CDR3 extends over 15 amino acids. In DNA, the CDR3 is TGTGCCAGTAGTACCCACACCTTCTCAACCGGGGAGCTGTTTTTT. This gives the protein CASSTHTFSTGELFF.

The genes are TRBV27 and TRBJ2-1, with TRBD2 as a possible D gene (6 bases). The length of the CDR3 is 15 residues. The V and J ends lost 4 bases and 1 base respectively, with 11 bases between them. Germline V lookup: CDR1 MNHEY, CDR2 SMNVEV (reference sequence). The CDR3 coding sequence is TGTGCCAGCAGTTCCCTTGGGACTTCCTACAATGAGCAGTTCTTC. Protein product: CASSSLGTSYNEQFF.

V gene TRBV10-1 combines with J gene TRBJ2-6, with TRBD1 as a possible D gene (5 bases). This CDR3 contains 14 residues. V dropped 5 bases and J dropped 4 bases, with 9 bases sitting between them. CDR1 and CDR2 from the germline V gene are WNHNN and SYGVQD (reference sequence). CDR3 amino acids: CASSQGPGANVLTF. As DNA, the CDR3 is TGCGCCAGCAGTCAGGGTCCCGGGGCCAACGTCCTGACTTTC.

In this sample, this clone turned up a few times. The chain links TRBV6-5 to TRBJ1-1, with TRBD1 matching 10 bases. CDR3 size: 15 residues. CDR1 is MNHEY, CDR2 SVGAGI, per germline. V lost 7 bases and J lost 6; bases outside the gene matches: 11. DNA of the CDR3: TGTGCCAGCACCGAACCCGGGACAGGGGACGCTGAAGCTTTCTTT. It yields the protein CASTEPGTGDAEAFF.

The gene calls are TRBV6-2 or TRBV6-3 and TRBJ1-5, with TRBD1 matching 8 bases. CDR1 is MNHEY and CDR2 is SVGEGT in the germline V gene. The ends lost 2 bases at V and 8 bases at J; junction bases unmatched: 14. The CDR3 length is 17 residues. The CDR3, as DNA: TGTGCCAGCAGTTACACCCAGGGGGCCCTTCCAAGGGAGCCCCAGCATTTT. It translates to CASSYTQGALPREPQHF.

This clone was detected only once. The V call is TRBV12-5, the J call TRBJ2-3; perhaps TRBD1 as D (5 bases). The germline gives CDR1 LGHNT, CDR2 FRNRAP. This CDR3 comprises 13 residues. V was shortened by 7 bases and J by 2 bases, with 10 bases between the two germline ends. CDR3 DNA: TGTGCTAGTGCTGTTGGGGCCACAGATACGCAGTATTTT. It specifies CASAVGATDTQYF.

The chain links TRBV7-9 to TRBJ2-7; 14 bases are a match to TRBD2. This CDR3 spans 14 amino acids. Trimming at V came to 5 bases and at J to 6 bases, leaving 3 bases not matched to a gene. CDR1 is SEHNR, CDR2 FQNEAQ, per germline (reference sequence). The CDR3 spells CASSAGLAGGEQYF. As DNA, the CDR3 is TGTGCCAGCAGCGCTGGACTAGCGGGAGGCGAGCAGTACTTC.

The V gene is TRBV19, the J gene TRBJ1-1; D remains ambiguous. Germline CDR1 reads LNHDA; CDR2 reads SQIVND (reference sequence). The V and J ends lost 7 bases and 2 bases respectively, with 11 bases between them. CDR3 length equals 13 residues. The chain's CDR3 is CASNPGKNTEAFF. The CDR3 nucleotides are TGTGCCAGTAACCCAGGAAAAAACACTGAAGCTTTCTTT.

V and J are TRBV24-1 and TRBJ2-1; D is possibly TRBD1 (5 bases). CDR1 and CDR2 from the germline V gene are KGHDR and SFDVKD. Deletions cut 4 bases from V and 7 bases from J, with 10 bases between. The CDR3 runs 13 residues. Here the CDR3 reads CATSEAGKNEQFF. The CDR3 nucleotides read TGTGCCACCAGTGAAGCAGGGAAGAATGAGCAGTTCTTC.

The V gene is TRBV11-3, the J gene TRBJ2-7; 8 positions agree with TRBD1. Germline values: CDR1 SGHNT, CDR2 YENEEA. V lost 5 bases to trimming and J lost 2 bases; unmatched junction nucleotides: 8. The CDR3 length is 15 residues. Here the CDR3 reads CASSTQGAAPYEQYF. In DNA, the CDR3 is TGTGCCAGCAGCACTCAGGGGGCCGCTCCCTACGAGCAGTACTTC.

The V gene is TRBV27, the J gene TRBJ2-1; D remains ambiguous. Germline CDR1 is MNHEY and CDR2 is SMNVEV (reference sequence). This CDR3 has 14 residues. Trimming removed 6 bases at V and 0 bases at J, with 9 bases between. Here the CDR3 reads CASRLSSSYNEQFF. The CDR3 region has the DNA TGTGCCAGCAGACTATCCAGCTCCTACAATGAGCAGTTCTTC.

The rearrangement links TRBV4-1 to TRBJ1-1; 7 bases are shared with TRBD1. V was pared by 0 bases and J by 1 base, with 11 bases of the junction left unmatched. CDR1 is MGHRA, CDR2 YSYEKL, per germline. This CDR3 region has 18 residues. CDR3 bases: TGCGCCAGCAGCCAAGATTCCGGTACAGGGGCCAGGAACACTGAAGCTTTCTTT. It encodes CASSQDSGTGARNTEAFF.

The rearrangement joins TRBV4-1 to TRBJ1-5, with 8 bases matching TRBD1. Germline CDR1 MGHRA, CDR2 YSYEKL. V was clipped by 4 bases and J by 6 bases; unmatched bases: 14. This CDR3 contains 17 residues. CDR3 DNA sequence: TGCGCCAGCAGCCTCACACTCCAGGGGGCGATGGGTCAGCCCCAGCATTTT. Encoded protein: CASSLTLQGAMGQPQHF.

The CDR3 here is CAWSRQTPNTEAFF. CDR3 nucleotide sequence: TGTGCCTGGAGTAGACAGACCCCGAACACTGAAGCTTTCTTT. V and J are TRBV30 and TRBJ1-1; D is possibly TRBD1 (5 bases). Germline CDR1 GTSNPN, CDR2 SVGIG (reference sequence). The CDR3 covers 14 residues. The ends were cut back, 2 bases at V and 1 base at J, with 11 bases in the middle.